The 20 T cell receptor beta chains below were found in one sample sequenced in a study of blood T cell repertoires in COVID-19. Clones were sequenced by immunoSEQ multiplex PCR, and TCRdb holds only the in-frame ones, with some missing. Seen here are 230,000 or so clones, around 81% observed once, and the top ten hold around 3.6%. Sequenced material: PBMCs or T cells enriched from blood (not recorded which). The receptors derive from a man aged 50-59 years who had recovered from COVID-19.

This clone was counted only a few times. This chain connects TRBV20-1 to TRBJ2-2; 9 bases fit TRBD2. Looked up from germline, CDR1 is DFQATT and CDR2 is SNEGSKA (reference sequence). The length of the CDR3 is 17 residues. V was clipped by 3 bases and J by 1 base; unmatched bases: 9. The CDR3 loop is CSASRLAGPVNTGELFF. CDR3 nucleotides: TGCAGTGCTAGTCGGCTAGCGGGACCCGTGAACACCGGGGAGCTGTTTTTT.

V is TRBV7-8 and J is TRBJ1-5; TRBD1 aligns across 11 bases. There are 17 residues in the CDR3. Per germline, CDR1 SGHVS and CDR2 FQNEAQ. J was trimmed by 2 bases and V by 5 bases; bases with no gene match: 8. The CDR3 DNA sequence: TGTGCCAGCAGCCGAGGACAGGGGGCTAAAGGCAATCAGCCCCAGCATTTT. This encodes CASSRGQGAKGNQPQHF.

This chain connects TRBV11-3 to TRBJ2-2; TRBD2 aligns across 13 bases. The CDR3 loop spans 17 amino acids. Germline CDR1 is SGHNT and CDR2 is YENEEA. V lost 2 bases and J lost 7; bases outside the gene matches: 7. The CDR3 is CASSLTSGRAPRGELFF. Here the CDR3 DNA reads TGTGCCAGCAGCTTAACTAGCGGGAGGGCCCCCCGCGGGGAGCTGTTTTTT.

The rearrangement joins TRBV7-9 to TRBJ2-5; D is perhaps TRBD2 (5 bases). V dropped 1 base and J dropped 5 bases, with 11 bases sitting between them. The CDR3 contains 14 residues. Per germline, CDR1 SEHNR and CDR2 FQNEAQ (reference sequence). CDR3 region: CASSLVGKRETQYF. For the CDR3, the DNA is TGTGCCAGCAGCTTAGTCGGGAAGCGGGAGACCCAGTACTTC.

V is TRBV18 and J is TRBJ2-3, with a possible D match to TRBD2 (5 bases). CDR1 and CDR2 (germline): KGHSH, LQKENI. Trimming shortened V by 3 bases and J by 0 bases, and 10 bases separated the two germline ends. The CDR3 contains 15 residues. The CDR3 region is CASSPRELSTDTQYF. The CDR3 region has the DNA TGTGCCAGCTCACCGAGGGAACTTAGCACAGATACGCAGTATTTT.

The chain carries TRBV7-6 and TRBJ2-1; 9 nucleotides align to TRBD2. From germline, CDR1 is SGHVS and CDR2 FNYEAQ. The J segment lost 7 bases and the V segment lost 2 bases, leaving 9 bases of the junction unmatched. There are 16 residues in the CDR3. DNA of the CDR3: TGTGCCAGCAGCTTATTCGATAGCGGGAGTTGGAATGAGCAGTTCTTC. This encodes CASSLFDSGSWNEQFF.

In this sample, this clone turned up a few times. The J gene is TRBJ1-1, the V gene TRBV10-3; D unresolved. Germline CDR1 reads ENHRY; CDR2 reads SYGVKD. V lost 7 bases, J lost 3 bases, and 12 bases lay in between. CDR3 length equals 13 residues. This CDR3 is CAIKPGKDTEAFF. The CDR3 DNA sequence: TGTGCCATCAAACCCGGGAAGGACACTGAAGCTTTCTTT.

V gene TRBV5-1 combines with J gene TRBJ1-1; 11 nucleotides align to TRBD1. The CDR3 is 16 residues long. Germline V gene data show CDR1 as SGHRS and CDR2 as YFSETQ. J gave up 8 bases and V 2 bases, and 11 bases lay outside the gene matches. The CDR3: CASSFGSGTGGAEAFF. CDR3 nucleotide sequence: TGCGCCAGCAGCTTTGGTTCCGGGACAGGGGGAGCGGAAGCTTTCTTT.

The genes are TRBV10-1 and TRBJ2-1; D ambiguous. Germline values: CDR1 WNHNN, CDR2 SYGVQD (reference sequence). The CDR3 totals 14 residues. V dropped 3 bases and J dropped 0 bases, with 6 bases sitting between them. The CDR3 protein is CASSDPGSYNEQFF. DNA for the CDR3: TGCGCCAGCAGTGACCCGGGCTCCTACAATGAGCAGTTCTTC.

Here the CDR3 reads CASTLGPSGNTIYF. The CDR3 coding sequence is TGTGCCAGTACCCTGGGGCCTTCTGGAAACACCATATATTTT. V is TRBV19 and J is TRBJ1-3, with D possibly being TRBD1 (5 bases). This CDR3 region has 14 residues. Trimming removed 7 bases at V and 1 base at J, with 11 bases between. Per germline, CDR1 LNHDA and CDR2 SQIVND (reference sequence).

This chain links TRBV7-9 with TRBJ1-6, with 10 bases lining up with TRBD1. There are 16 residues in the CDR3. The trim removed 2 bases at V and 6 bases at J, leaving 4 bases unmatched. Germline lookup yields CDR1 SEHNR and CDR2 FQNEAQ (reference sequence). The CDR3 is CASSLRGTGVNSPLHF. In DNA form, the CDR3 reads TGTGCCAGCAGCTTACGAGGGACAGGGGTTAATTCACCCCTCCACTTT. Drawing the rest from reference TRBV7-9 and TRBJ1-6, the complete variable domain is DTGVSQNPRHKITKRGQNVTFRCDPISEHNRLYWYRQTLGQGPEFLTYFQNEAQLEKSRLLSDRFSAERPKGSFSTLEIQRTEQGDSAMYLCASSLRGTGVNSPLHFGNGTRLTVT.

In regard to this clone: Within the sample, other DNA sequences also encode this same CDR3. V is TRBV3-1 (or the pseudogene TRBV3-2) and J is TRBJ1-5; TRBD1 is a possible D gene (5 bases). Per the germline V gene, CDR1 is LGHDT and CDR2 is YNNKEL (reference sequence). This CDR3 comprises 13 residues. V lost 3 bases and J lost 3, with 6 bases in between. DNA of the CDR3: TGTGCCAGCAGCCAGGACACCAATCAGCCCCAGCATTTT. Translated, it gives CASSQDTNQPQHF.

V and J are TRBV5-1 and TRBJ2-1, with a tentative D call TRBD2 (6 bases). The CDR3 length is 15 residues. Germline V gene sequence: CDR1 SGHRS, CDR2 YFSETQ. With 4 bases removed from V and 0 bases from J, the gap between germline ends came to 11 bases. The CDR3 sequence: CASSPGVSSYNEQFF. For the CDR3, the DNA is TGCGCCAGCAGCCCGGGGGTGAGCTCCTACAATGAGCAGTTCTTC. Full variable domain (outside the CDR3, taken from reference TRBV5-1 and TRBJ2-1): KAGVTQTPRYLIKTRGQQVTLSCSPISGHRSVSWYQQTPGQGLQFLFEYFSETQRNKGNFPGRFSGRQFSNSRSEMNVSTLELGDSALYLCASSPGVSSYNEQFFGPGTRLTVL.

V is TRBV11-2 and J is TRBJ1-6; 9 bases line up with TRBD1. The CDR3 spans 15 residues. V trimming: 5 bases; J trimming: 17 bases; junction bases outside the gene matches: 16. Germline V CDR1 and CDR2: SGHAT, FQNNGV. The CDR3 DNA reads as TGTGCCAGCAGCCATATAACAGGGGGCAAGATAATTTTCCACTTT. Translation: CASSHITGGKIIFHF.

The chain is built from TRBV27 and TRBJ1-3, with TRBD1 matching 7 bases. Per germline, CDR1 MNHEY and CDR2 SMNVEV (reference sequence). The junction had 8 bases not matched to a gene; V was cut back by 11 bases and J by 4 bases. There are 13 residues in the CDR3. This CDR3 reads CACKGTAGNTIYF. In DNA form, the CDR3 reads TGTGCCTGCAAAGGGACAGCGGGAAACACCATATATTTT.

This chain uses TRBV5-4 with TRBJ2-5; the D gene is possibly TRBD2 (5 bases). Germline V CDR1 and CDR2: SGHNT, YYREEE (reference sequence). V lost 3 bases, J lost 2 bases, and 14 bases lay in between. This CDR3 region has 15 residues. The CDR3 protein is CASSSAGGPQETQYF. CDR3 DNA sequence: TGTGCCAGCAGCTCTGCCGGCGGGCCGCAAGAGACCCAGTACTTC.

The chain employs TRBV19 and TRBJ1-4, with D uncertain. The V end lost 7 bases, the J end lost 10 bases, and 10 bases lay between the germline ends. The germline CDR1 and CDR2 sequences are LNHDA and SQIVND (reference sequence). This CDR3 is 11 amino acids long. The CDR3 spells CASTEAGKLFF. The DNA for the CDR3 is TGTGCCAGTACGGAAGCGGGAAAACTGTTTTTT. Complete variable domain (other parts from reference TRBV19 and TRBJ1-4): DGGITQSPKYLFRKEGQNVTLSCEQNLNHDAMYWYRQDPGQGLRLIYYSQIVNDFQKGDIAEGYSVSREKKESFPLTVTSAQKNPTAFYLCASTEAGKLFFGSGTQLSVL.

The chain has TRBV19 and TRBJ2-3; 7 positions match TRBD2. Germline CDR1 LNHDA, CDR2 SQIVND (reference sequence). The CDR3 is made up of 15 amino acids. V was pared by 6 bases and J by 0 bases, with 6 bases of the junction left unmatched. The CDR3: CASSASGVSTDTQYF. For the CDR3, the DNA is TGTGCCAGTAGCGCGAGCGGGGTAAGCACAGATACGCAGTATTTT.

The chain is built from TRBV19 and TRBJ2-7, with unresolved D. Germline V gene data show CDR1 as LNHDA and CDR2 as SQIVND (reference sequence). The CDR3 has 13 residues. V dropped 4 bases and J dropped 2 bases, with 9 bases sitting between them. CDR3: CASSTQVAYEQYF. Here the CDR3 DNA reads TGTGCCAGTAGTACCCAGGTAGCCTACGAGCAGTACTTC.

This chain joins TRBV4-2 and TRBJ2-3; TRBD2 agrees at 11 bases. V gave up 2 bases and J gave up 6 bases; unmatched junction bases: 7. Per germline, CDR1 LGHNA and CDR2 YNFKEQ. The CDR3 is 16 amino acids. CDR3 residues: CASSQPGSSGGDTQYF. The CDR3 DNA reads TGTGCCAGCAGCCAACCGGGATCTAGCGGGGGGGATACGCAGTATTTT.